This TCR beta chain came from a study of CD8 T cells in ankylosing spondylitis. TCRdb analysed the 5' RACE reads with MiXCR anew, one entry per CDR3 protein. This sample carries more than 150,000 distinct CDR3 sequences, 10% to 15% of them seen once, and the ten largest clones take about 11%. The V and J ends lost 3 bases and 2 bases, in that order; junction bases with no gene match: 5. Germline-derived CDR1 and CDR2 are MNHEY and SMNVEV (reference sequence). The CDR3 has 15 amino acids. The sample holds a few counts of this clonotype. The J gene is TRBJ2-7, the V gene TRBV27, with 9 bases matching TRBD1. The sequenced sample was blood, either unsorted or a sorted T cell fraction (not recorded which). This receptor was identified in a female donor with ankylosing spondylitis or in good health (not recorded which). This chain's CDR3 is CASSLATGGPYEQYF. CDR3 coding DNA: TGTGCCAGCAGTTTGGCCACAGGGGGCCCCTACGAGCAGTACTTC.